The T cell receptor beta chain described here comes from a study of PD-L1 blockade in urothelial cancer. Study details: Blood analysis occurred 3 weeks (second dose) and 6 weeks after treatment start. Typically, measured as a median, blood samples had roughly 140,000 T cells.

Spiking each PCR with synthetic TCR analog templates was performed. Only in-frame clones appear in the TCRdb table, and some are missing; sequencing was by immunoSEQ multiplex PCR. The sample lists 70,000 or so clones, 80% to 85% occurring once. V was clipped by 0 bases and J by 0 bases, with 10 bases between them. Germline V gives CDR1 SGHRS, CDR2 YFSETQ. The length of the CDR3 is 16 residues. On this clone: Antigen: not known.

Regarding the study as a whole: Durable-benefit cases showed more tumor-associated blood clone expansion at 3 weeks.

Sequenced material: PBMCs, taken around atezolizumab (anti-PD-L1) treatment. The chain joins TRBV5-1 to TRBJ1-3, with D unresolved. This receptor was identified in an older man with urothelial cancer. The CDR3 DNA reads TGCGCCAGCAGCTTGGGCGGATCCAGCTCTGGAAACACCATATATTTT. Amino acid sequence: CASSLGGSSSGNTIYF.